This T cell receptor beta chain is drawn from a study of blood T cell repertoires in COVID-19 (dated by TCRdb to between 2020 and 2021). For the study in its entirety: The collaborator samples originated in the United States, Italy and Spain and spanned the acute and convalescent phases of COVID-19. Where HLA class I and class II types were available, the types were taken from metadata supplied by the sample provider, not from assay-based typing. Samples came from the ongoing ImmuneRACE study (first 160 participants) plus 1,254 subjects from 6 global collaborators. A freely available public database, intended as a resource for researchers studying the immune response to SARS-CoV-2, is where the repertoires were released. Sample metadata almost always included a de-identified subject ID, COVID-19 status, age in years and sex. The prospective study material was composed of cDNA or gDNA derived from T cells, B-cell-depleted T cells, or PBMCs. Subjects who had been exposed to COVID-19, were actively infected with it, or had recovered from it provided the deeply sampled blood TCRbeta repertoires that made up the dataset.

Turning to this clone: It lacks a known antigen. It has no much larger one-base neighbor in the sample; base qualities were not kept. The sample contains more than one DNA sequence encoding this CDR3.

The germline V gene encodes CDR1 SGDLS and CDR2 YYNGEE. Trimming costs V 3 bases and J 0 bases, and their ends lie 7 bases apart. The CDR3 has 14 amino acids, counting the end cysteine and phenylalanine. Only the CDR3 part of the read is kept: 42 bases, read in frame from the first base. What the research found in general, with its limitations: How much clinical and demographic metadata was included differed by source and by participant, and the metadata was provided uncurated.

TCRbeta CDR3 regions were amplified from genomic DNA by means of the immunoSEQ Assay, a bias-controlled multiplex PCR. The authors' analysis ran thus. The number of nucleated cells in each sample was estimated by amplification of reference gene primers within the assay. Sequence reads were collapsed and filtered to measure the absolute abundance of every unique TCRbeta CDR3 rearrangement. For each sample, productive Simpson clonality was calculated as the square root of Simpson's diversity index over productive rearrangements. TCRdb re-hosts the immuneACCESS table, in-frame sequences only. Its copies lack some clones; in the studies checked, an unresolved V gene accounts for under half of them, and the cause for the rest is not known. For V, J and clone size, that table is used; D and trimming come from the DNA. The sample table lists 150,000 to 200,000 clones, 75% to 85% of them with a count of one. Around 6% of the sample is in the top ten clones.

Participants in the prospective study were aged about 18 to 90 years, lived in approximately 26 United States geographic areas, and enrolled through a virtual design. In the prospective study, cohorts were assigned on the basis of participant-reported clinical history obtained from a screening survey and a study questionnaire. ImmuneRACE Cohort 3 recovered participants were defined by two consecutive negative NP/OP PCR tests, healthcare professional clearance, or symptom resolution. In the prospective study, mobile phlebotomists collected whole blood, serum and a nasopharyngeal or oropharyngeal swab from each participant. Participants in the prospective study had the option to provide additional blood draws and questionnaires over a roughly two-month period. Before DNA extraction, blood samples from the prospective study were shipped at room temperature or frozen.

This receptor was taken from a man aged 40-50 years who had recovered from COVID-19. Sequences were obtained from PBMCs or T cells enriched from blood (not recorded which). The rearranged segments are TRBV9 and TRBJ1-3; the D gene identity is not certain. The sequenced DNA: TGTGCCAGCAGCGGTGGCCTCTCTGGAAACACCATATATTTT. Translated, this is CASSGGLSGNTIYF.